This TCR beta chain was recovered during a study of T cells in Graves' hyperthyroidism and ophthalmopathy. Germline CDR1 reads SGHTA; CDR2 reads FQGTGA. Losses at the gene ends were 5 bases for V and 2 bases for J; bases not matched to a gene: 1. The CDR3 extends over 13 amino acids. This clonotype has just a few counts. RNA transcripts served as the template for amplifying TCR beta CDR3 regions. Using the HTBI primer set, a first-round RT-PCR was run on the TCR CDR3. TCRdb redid the calling of the multiplex PCR reads with MiXCR, one entry per CDR3 protein. The repertoire holds a few hundred thousand distinct CDR3 sequences, with around 45% as singletons. Diagnoses rested on clinical symptoms, serum thyroxine and TRAb, thyroid ultrasound and orbital computed tomography.

The sample taken for sequencing was peripheral blood or thyroid tissue (not recorded which). V usage is TRBV7-3 and J usage is TRBJ2-5; 8 nucleotides match TRBD2. The receptor was isolated from a woman in her late teens or twenties with Graves' hyperthyroidism. Here the CDR3 DNA reads TGTGCCAGCAGCGAGCGGGGGCAAGAGACCCAGTACTTC. Translating it yields CASSERGQETQYF.